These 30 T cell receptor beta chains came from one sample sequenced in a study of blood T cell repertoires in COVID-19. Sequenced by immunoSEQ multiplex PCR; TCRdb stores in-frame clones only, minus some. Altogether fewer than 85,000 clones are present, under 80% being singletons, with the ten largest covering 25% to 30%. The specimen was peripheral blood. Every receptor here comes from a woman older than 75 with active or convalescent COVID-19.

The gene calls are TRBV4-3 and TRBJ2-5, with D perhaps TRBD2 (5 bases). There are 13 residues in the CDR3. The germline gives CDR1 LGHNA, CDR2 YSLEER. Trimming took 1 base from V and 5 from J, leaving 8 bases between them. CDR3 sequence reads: CASSQVSGETQYF. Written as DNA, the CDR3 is TGCGCCAGCAGCCAAGTATCGGGGGAGACCCAGTACTTC.

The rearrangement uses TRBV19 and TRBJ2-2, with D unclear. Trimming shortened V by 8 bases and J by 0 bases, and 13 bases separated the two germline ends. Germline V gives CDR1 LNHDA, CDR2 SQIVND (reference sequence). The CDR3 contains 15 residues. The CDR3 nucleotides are TGTGCCAGTGCGCCGACATCTTCGAACACCGGGGAGCTGTTTTTT. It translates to CASAPTSSNTGELFF.

The CDR3 nucleotides read TGTGCCAGCAGCGCGGGACAGGGGGGCCAAGAGACCCAGTACTTC. It translates to CASSAGQGGQETQYF. The chain links TRBV7-9 to TRBJ2-5; TRBD1 aligns across 11 bases. The CDR3 sequence is 15 residues long. Germline CDR1 reads SEHNR; CDR2 reads FQNEAQ (reference sequence). V trimming: 5 bases; J trimming: 1 base; junction bases outside the gene matches: 3.

The CDR3: CASSFMEGNSPLHF. CDR3 nucleotide sequence: TGTGCCAGCAGTTTCATGGAGGGTAATTCACCCCTCCACTTT. The chain recombines TRBV27 with TRBJ1-6; D is unclear. CDR1 and CDR2 from the germline V gene are MNHEY and SMNVEV (reference sequence). This CDR3 region has 14 residues. V lost 3 bases to trimming and J lost 6 bases, with 9 bases between them.

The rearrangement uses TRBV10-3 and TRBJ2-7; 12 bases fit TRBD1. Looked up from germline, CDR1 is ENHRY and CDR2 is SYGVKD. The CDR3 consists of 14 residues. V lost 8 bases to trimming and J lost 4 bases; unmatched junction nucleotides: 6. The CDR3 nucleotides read TGTGCCATCGAGGCGGGACAGGGGGCTTACGAGCAGTACTTC. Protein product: CAIEAGQGAYEQYF.

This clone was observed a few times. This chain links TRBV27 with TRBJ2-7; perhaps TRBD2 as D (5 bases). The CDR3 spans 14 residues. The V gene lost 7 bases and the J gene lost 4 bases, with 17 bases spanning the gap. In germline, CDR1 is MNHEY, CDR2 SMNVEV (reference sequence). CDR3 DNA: TGTGCCAGCACTGCTGGAGGTCTACCATACGAGCAGTACTTC. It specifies CASTAGGLPYEQYF.

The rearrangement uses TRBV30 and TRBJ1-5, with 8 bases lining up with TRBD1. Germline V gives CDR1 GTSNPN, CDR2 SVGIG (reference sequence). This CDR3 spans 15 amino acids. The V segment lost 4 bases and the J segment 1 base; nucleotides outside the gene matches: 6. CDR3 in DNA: TGTGCCTGGATCGCGGACAGGGACAGCAATCAGCCCCAGCATTTT. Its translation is CAWIADRDSNQPQHF. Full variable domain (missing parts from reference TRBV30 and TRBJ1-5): SQTIHQWPATLVQPVGSPLSLECTVEGTSNPNLYWYRQAAGRGLQLLFYSVGIGQISSEVPQNLSASRPQDRQFILSSKKLLLSDSGFYLCAWIADRDSNQPQHFGDGTRLSIL.

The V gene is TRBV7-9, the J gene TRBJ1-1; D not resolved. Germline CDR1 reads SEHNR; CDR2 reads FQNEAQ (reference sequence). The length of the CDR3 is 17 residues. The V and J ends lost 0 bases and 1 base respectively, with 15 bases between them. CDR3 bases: TGTGCCAGCAGCTTAGCGGCCACCCGACGGGGGAACACTGAAGCTTTCTTT. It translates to CASSLAATRRGNTEAFF. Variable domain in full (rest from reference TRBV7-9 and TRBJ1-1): DTGVSQNPRHKITKRGQNVTFRCDPISEHNRLYWYRQTLGQGPEFLTYFQNEAQLEKSRLLSDRFSAERPKGSFSTLEIQRTEQGDSAMYLCASSLAATRRGNTEAFFGQGTRLTVV.

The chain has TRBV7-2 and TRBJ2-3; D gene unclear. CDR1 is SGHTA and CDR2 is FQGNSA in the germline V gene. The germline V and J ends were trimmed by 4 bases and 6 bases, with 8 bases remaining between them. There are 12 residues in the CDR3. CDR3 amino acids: CASSSSLDTQYF. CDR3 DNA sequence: TGTGCCAGCAGCTCGAGTTTGGATACGCAGTATTTT.

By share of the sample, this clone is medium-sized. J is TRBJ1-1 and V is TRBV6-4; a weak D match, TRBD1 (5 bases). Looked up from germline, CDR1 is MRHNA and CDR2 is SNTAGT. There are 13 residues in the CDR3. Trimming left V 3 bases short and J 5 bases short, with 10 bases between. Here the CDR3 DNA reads TGTGCCAGCAGTGAAGGGGAAAGAACTGAAGCTTTCTTT. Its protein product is CASSEGERTEAFF.

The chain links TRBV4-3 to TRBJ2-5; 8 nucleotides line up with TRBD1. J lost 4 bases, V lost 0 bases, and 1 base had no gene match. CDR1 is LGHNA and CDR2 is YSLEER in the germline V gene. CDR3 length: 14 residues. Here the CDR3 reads CASSQDTGGETQYF. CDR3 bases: TGCGCCAGCAGCCAAGATACAGGGGGAGAGACCCAGTACTTC.

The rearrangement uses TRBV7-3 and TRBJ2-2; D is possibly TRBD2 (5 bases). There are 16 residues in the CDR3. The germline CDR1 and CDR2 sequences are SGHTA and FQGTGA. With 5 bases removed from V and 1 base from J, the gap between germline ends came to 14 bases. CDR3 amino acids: CASSGNTRGNTGELFF. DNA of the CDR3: TGTGCCAGCAGCGGGAACACCCGGGGGAACACCGGGGAGCTGTTTTTT.

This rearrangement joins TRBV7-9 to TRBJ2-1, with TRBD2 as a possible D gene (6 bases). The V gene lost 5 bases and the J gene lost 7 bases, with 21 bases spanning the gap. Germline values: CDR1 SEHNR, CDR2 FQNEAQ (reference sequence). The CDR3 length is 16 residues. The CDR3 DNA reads TGTGCCAGCAGCCCTGGTTCGATCTGGGGGGAGAATGAGCAGTTCTTC. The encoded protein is CASSPGSIWGENEQFF. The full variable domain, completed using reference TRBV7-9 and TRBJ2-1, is DTGVSQNPRHKITKRGQNVTFRCDPISEHNRLYWYRQTLGQGPEFLTYFQNEAQLEKSRLLSDRFSAERPKGSFSTLEIQRTEQGDSAMYLCASSPGSIWGENEQFFGPGTRLTVL.

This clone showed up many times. The CDR3 region has the DNA TGTGCCAGCAGCCCAGACGGGACAGGGAGCACTGAAGCTTTCTTT. Translation: CASSPDGTGSTEAFF. The chain combines TRBV7-9 with TRBJ1-1; TRBD1 matches 9 bases. Looked up from germline, CDR1 is SEHNR and CDR2 is FQNEAQ (reference sequence). The length of the CDR3 is 15 residues. V was clipped by 5 bases and J by 4 bases; unmatched bases: 8. Full variable domain (remainder filled in from reference TRBV7-9 and TRBJ1-1): DTGVSQNPRHKITKRGQNVTFRCDPISEHNRLYWYRQTLGQGPEFLTYFQNEAQLEKSRLLSDRFSAERPKGSFSTLEIQRTEQGDSAMYLCASSPDGTGSTEAFFGQGTRLTVV.

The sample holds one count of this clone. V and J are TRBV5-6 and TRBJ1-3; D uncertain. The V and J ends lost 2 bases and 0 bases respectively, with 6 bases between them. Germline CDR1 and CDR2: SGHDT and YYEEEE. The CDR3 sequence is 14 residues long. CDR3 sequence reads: CASSFASSGNTIYF. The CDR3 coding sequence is TGTGCCAGCAGCTTCGCTAGCTCTGGAAACACCATATATTTT.

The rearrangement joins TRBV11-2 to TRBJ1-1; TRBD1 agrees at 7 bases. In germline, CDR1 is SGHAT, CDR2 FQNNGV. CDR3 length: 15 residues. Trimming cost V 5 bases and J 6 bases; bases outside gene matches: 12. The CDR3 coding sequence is TGTGCCAGCAGCAAATTCCTACCAGGGGGTGCTGAAGCTTTCTTT. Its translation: CASSKFLPGGAEAFF.

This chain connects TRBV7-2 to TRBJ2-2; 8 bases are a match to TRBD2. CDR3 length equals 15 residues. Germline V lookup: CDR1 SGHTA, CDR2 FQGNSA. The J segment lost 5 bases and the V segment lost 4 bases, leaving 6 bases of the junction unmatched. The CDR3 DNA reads TGTGCCAGCAGCTCGGGGGGGGCGCTAACCGGGGAGCTGTTTTTT. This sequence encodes CASSSGGALTGELFF.

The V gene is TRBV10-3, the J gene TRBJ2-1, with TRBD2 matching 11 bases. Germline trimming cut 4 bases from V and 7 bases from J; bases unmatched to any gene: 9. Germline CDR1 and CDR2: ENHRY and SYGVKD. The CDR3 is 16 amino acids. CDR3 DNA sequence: TGTGCCATCAGTGCAGGGCTAGCGGGGGGCGGGAATGAGCAGTTCTTC. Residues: CAISAGLAGGGNEQFF.

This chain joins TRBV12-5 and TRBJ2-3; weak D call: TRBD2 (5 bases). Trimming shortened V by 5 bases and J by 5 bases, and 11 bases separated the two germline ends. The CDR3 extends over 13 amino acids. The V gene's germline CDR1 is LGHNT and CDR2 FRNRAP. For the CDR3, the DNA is TGTGCTAGTGGTCCCACCCGGGGAGATACGCAGTATTTT. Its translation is CASGPTRGDTQYF. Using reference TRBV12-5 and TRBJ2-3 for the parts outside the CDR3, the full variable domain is DARVTQTPRHKVTEMGQEVTMRCQPILGHNTVFWYRQTMMQGLELLAYFRNRAPLDDSGMPKDRFSAEMPDATLATLKIQPSEPRDSAVYFCASGPTRGDTQYFGPGTRLTVL.

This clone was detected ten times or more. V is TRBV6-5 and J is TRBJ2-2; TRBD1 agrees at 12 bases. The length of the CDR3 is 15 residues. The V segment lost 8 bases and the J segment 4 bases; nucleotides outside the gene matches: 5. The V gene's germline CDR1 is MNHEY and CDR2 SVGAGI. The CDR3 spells CASRGTGGITGELFF. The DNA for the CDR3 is TGTGCCAGCCGAGGGACAGGGGGCATCACCGGGGAGCTGTTTTTT.

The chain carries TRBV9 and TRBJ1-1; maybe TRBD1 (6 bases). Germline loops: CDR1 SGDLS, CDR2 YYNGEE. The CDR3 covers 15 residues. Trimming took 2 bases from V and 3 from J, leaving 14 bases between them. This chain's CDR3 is CASSVRGEGDTEAFF. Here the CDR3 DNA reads TGTGCCAGCAGCGTGAGGGGCGAGGGGGACACTGAAGCTTTCTTT.

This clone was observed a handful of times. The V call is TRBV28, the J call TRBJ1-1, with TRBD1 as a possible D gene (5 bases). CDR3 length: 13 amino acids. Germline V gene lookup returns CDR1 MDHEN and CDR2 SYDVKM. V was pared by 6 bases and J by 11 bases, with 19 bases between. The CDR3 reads CASRTVRGRGAFF. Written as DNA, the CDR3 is TGTGCCAGCAGAACCGTCCGAGGGCGGGGGGCTTTCTTT.

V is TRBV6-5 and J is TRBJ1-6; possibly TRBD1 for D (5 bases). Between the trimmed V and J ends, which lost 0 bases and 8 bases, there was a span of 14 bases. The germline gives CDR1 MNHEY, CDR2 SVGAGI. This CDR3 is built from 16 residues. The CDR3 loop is CASSYSLEGDYSPLHF. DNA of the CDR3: TGTGCCAGCAGTTACTCATTAGAAGGGGATTATTCACCCCTCCACTTT.

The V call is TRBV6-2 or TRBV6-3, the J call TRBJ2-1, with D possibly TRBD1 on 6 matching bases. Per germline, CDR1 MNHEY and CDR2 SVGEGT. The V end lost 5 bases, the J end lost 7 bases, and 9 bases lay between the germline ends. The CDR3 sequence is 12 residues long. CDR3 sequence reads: CASSLTGNEQFF. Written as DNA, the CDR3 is TGTGCCAGCAGTCTGACAGGAAATGAGCAGTTCTTC.

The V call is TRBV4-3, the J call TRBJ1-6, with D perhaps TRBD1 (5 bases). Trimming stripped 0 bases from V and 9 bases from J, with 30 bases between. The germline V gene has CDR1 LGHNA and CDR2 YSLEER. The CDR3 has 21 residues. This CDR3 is CASSQENTQDKRVNRPSPLHF. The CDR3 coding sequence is TGCGCCAGCAGCCAAGAAAATACCCAGGACAAGCGGGTTAATAGGCCTTCACCCCTCCACTTT.

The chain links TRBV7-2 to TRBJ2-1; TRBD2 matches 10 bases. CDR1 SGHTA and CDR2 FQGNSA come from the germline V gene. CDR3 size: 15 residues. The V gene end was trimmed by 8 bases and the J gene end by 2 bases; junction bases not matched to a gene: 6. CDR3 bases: TGTGCCAGCGGGACGAGCGGGGGGGCCTACAATGAGCAGTTCTTC. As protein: CASGTSGGAYNEQFF. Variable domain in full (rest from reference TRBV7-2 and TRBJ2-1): GAGVSQSPSNKVTEKGKDVELRCDPISGHTALYWYRQSLGQGLEFLIYFQGNSAPDKSGLPSDRFSAERTGGSVSTLTIQRTQQEDSAVYLCASGTSGGAYNEQFFGPGTRLTVL.

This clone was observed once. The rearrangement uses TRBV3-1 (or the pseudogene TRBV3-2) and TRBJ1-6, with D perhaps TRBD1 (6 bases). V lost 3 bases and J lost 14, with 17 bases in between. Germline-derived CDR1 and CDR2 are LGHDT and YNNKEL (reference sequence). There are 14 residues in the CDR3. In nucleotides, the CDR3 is TGTGCCAGCAGCCAGGACAGTGCCCATTCGGCCCTCCACTTT. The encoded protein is CASSQDSAHSALHF.

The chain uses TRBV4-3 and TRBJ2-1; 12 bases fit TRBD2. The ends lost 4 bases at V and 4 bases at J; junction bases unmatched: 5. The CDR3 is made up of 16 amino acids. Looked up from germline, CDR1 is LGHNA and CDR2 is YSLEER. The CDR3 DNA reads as TGCGCCAGCAGCCTTACTAGCGGGGGGACATACAATGAGCAGTTCTTC. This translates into CASSLTSGGTYNEQFF.

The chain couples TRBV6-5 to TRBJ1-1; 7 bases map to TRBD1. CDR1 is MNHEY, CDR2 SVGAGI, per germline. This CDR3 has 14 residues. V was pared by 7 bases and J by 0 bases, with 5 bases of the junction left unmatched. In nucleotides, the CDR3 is TGTGCCAGCAAGCCGGGACAGTTGAACACTGAAGCTTTCTTT. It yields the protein CASKPGQLNTEAFF.

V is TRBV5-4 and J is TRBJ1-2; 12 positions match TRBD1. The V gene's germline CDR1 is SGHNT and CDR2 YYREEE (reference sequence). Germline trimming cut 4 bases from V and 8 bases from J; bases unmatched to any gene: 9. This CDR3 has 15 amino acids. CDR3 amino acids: CASSISGTGGYGYTF. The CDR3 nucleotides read TGTGCCAGCAGCATTTCCGGGACAGGGGGCTACGGCTACACCTTC.